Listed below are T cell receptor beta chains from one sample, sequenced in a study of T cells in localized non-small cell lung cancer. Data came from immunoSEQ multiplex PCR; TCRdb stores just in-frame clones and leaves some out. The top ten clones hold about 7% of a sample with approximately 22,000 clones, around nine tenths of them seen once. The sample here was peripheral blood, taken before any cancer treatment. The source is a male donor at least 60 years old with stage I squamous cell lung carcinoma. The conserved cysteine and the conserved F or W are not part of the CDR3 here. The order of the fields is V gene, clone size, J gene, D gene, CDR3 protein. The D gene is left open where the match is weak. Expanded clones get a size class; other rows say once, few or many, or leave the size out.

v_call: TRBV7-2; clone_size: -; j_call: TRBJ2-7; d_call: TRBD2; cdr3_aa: ASSQAGGTYEQY
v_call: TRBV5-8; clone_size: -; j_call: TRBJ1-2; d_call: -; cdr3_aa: ASSLSVNYGYT
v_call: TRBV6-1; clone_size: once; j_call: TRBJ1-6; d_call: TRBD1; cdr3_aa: ASSDRQGGH
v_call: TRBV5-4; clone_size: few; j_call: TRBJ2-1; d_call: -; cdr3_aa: ASSLASREQF
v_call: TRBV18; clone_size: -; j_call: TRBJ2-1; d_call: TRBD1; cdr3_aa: ASSPPGQGTNEQF
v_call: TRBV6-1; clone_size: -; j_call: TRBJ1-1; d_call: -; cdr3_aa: ASTKGRVTEAF
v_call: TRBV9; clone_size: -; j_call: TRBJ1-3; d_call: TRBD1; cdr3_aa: ASSSRDRGENTIY
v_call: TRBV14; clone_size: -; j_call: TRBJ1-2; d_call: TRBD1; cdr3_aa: ASSQDHPGQRPYGYT
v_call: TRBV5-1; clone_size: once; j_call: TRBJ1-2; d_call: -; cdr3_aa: ASSLRTLNYGYT
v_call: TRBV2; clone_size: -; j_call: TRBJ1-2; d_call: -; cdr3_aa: ASRPPVEGHGYT
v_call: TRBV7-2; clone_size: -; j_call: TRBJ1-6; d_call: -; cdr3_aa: ASSSRGGGYNSPLH
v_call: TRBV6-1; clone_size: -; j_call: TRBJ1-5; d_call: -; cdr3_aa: ASFFGHPDQPQH
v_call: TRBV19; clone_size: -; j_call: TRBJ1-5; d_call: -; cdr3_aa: ASRLDRSNQPQH
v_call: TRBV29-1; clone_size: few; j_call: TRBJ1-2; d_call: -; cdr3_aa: SVVSGGGGYT
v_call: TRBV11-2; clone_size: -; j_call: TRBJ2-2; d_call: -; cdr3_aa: ASSRKGPTGELF
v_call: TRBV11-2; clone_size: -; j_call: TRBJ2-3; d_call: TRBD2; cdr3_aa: ASSLAGEDTQY
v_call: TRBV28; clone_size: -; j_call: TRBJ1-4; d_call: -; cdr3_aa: ASRSRPTNEKLF
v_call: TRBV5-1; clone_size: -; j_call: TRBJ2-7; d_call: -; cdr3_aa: ASSLSGNSYEQY
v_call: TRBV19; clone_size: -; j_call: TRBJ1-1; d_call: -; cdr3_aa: ASSHDRLNTEAF
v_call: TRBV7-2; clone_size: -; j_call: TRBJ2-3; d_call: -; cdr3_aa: ASSFRFSTDTQY
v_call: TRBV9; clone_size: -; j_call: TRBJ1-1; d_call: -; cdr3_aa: ASSRVGGTEAF
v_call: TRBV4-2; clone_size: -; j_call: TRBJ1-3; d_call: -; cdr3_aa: ASSQERTRSGNTIY
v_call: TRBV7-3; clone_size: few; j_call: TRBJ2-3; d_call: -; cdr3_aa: ASSLLRLGDTQY
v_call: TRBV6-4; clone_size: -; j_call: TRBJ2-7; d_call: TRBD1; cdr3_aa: ASAPTGANYYSYEQY
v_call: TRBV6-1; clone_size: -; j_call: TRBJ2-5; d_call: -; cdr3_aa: ASSEGGDQETQY
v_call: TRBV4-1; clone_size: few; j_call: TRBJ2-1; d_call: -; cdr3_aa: ASSQESLRDEQF
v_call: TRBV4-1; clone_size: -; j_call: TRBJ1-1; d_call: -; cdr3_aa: ASSLGSLNTEAF
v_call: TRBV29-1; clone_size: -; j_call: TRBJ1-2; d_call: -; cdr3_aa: SVAEGVNYGYT
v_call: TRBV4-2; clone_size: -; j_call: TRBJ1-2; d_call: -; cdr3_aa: ASRGLTELYYGYT
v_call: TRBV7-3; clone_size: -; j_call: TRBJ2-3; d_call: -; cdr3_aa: ASSLFGPSAGTDTQY
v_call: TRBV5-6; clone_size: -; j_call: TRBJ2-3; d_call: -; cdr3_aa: ASSFRSPASTDTQY
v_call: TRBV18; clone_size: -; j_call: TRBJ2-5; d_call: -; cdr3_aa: ASSPLQETQY
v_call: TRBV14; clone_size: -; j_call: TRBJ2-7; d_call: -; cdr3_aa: ASSPVASYEQY
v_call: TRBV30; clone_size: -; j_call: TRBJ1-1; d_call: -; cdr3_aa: AWKRGRETEAF
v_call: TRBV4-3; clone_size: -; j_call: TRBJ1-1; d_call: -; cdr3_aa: ASSQGGRATEAF
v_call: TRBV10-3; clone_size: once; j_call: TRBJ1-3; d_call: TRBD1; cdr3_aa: AISDPDRGDGNTIY
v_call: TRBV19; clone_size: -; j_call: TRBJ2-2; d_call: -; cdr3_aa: ASSRNRGTGELF
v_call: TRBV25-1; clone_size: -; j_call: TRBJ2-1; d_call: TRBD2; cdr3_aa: ASSEYKAGVSYNEQF
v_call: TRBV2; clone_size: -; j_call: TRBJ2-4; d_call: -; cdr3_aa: ASSVTVLAKNIQY
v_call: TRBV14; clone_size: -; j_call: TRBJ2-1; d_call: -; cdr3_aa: ASSSLGTGNEQF
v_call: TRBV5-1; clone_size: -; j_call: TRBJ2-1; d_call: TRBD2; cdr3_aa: ASSLAPGLAAYNEQF